Listed here is a single TCR beta chain. Sequenced by immunoSEQ multiplex PCR; TCRdb stores in-frame clones only, minus some. The sample includes 95,000 or so clones, about three quarters seen only once; the top ten take 1.5% to 2.5%. These data come from a study of fetal regulatory T cell absence and autoimmunity. Study-wide background: Without clinical diabetes, IPEX patients showed exocrine pancreas autoimmunity.

The CDR3 loop spans 15 amino acids. V was shortened by 1 base and J by 11 bases, with 21 bases between the two germline ends. Germline V gives CDR1 SGHVS, CDR2 FNYEAQ. This sequence originates from a male donor with IPEX syndrome. This sequence joins TRBV7-6 and TRBJ2-7; D is possibly TRBD1 or TRBD2 (5 bases each). The sample consisted of pancreas tissue. The CDR3 is CASSLEVSFTGPKYF. CDR3 nucleotides: TGTGCCAGCAGCTTAGAAGTATCCTTTACGGGACCGAAGTACTTC.